The clone carrying this T cell receptor (beta chain) occurred once. V was trimmed by 6 bases and J by 8 bases, leaving 16 bases between them. CDR3 length: 14 amino acids. This specimen comes from a study of blood T cells in healthy people across ages. The use of a sample-barcoded 5' primer and a J-beta primer mix characterized a second PCR of roughly 6 to 11 cycles. Every sample gave at least 2.5 million paired-end reads containing CDR3. TCRdb passed the 5' RACE reads through MiXCR, listing each CDR3 protein once. The sample has hundreds of thousands of distinct CDR3 sequences; roughly 30% are singletons. At least 5.5 micrograms of total RNA were extracted per sample.

The sequencing input was blood. The source is a woman aged 80 or older in good health. The V call is TRBV12-3 or TRBV12-4, the J call TRBJ1-4; a weak D match, TRBD1 (5 bases). The CDR3 region is CASSPRGGTEKLFF. DNA of the CDR3: TGTGCCAGCAGCCCCCGGGGGGGTACGGAAAAACTGTTTTTT.